The next 20 T cell receptor beta chains were all read from a single sample in a study of cytomegalovirus exposure and HLA in healthy donors (TCRdb year 2017). The method was the immunoSEQ multiplex PCR assay. TCRdb retrieved this table from immuneACCESS and kept in-frame rearrangements only. Not all clones are present; in checked studies, unresolved V genes account for under half, and no reason is known for the remainder. The sample records 300,000 or so clones, approximately 85% of which are singletons. 0.9% to 1% of the sample lies in the top ten. The source material was PBMCs. The receptors derive from a man aged 25 to 45 in good health and CMV-seronegative.

This chain links TRBV7-9 with TRBJ2-1; 8 bases map to TRBD1. Per germline, CDR1 SEHNR and CDR2 FQNEAQ (reference sequence). This CDR3 contains 14 residues. The V and J ends lost 5 bases and 1 base, in that order; junction bases with no gene match: 1. Here the CDR3 DNA reads TGTGCCAGCAGCCAGGGGGCTTCCTACAATGAGCAGTTCTTC. Protein: CASSQGASYNEQFF.

The CDR3 nucleotides are TGTGCCAGCAGTTTGTCCGGGAGCGAGCAGTACTTC. It encodes CASSLSGSEQYF. The chain joins TRBV7-9 to TRBJ2-7; a weak D match, TRBD2 (6 bases). CDR3 size: 12 residues. The V end was cut by 6 bases, the J end by 6 bases, with 12 bases between. CDR1 and CDR2 from the germline V gene are SEHNR and FQNEAQ (reference sequence).

This clone was seen more than once but under ten times. The CDR3: CASLTDSYEQYF. CDR3 in DNA: TGTGCCAGCCTGACAGATTCCTACGAGCAGTACTTC. The V call is TRBV2, the J call TRBJ2-7; D might be TRBD1 (5 bases). CDR3 length: 12 amino acids. CDR1 is SNHLY and CDR2 is FYNNEI in the germline V gene. Trimming took 8 bases from V and 1 from J, leaving 9 bases between them.

The genes are TRBV29-1 and TRBJ2-5; no clear D gene. The CDR3 has 12 residues. Trimming removed 7 bases at V and 5 bases at J, with 14 bases between. Germline CDR1 and CDR2: SQVTM and ANQGSEA. CDR3 bases: TGCAGCGCTGCAGAGGCCGGGGAGACCCAGTACTTC. Translating it yields CSAAEAGETQYF. Drawing the rest from reference TRBV29-1 and TRBJ2-5, the complete variable domain is SAVISQKPSRDICQRGTSLTIQCQVDSQVTMMFWYRQQPGQSLTLIATANQGSEATYESGFVIDKFPISRPNLTFSTLTVSNMSPEDSSIYLCSAAEAGETQYFGPGTRLLVL.

Written as DNA, the CDR3 is TGTGCCAGTAGTAAAGGACAGGGGGACTATGGCTACACCTTC. Protein sequence: CASSKGQGDYGYTF. The J gene is TRBJ1-2, the V gene TRBV19, with 10 positions matching TRBD1. V lost 4 bases to trimming and J lost 3 bases; unmatched junction nucleotides: 2. CDR1 is LNHDA and CDR2 is SQIVND in the germline V gene (reference sequence). The CDR3 consists of 14 residues.

This chain connects TRBV5-1 to TRBJ2-3; D might be TRBD1 (6 bases). V lost 4 bases and J 6 bases, leaving 12 bases between the germline ends. The germline gives CDR1 SGHRS, CDR2 YFSETQ. The CDR3 extends over 13 amino acids. The CDR3 coding sequence is TGCGCCAGCAGCAGGGGGACGCAGGATACGCAGTATTTT. Protein sequence: CASSRGTQDTQYF.

This clone was recorded only once. This rearrangement joins TRBV29-1 to TRBJ2-5, with TRBD1 identical over 10 bases. Unmatched junction bases numbered 10, after V lost 1 base and J lost 2 bases. This CDR3 has 17 residues. In germline, CDR1 is SQVTM, CDR2 ANQGSEA. The CDR3 nucleotides read TGCAGCGTTGAAGGGATCTTCCGGGACAGGGGACAAGAGACCCAGTACTTC. Translation: CSVEGIFRDRGQETQYF. The full variable domain, completed using reference TRBV29-1 and TRBJ2-5, is SAVISQKPSRDICQRGTSLTIQCQVDSQVTMMFWYRQQPGQSLTLIATANQGSEATYESGFVIDKFPISRPNLTFSTLTVSNMSPEDSSIYLCSVEGIFRDRGQETQYFGPGTRLLVL.

The rearrangement uses TRBV5-1 and TRBJ2-6, with D perhaps matching TRBD1 (6 bases). The CDR3 has 17 residues. V dropped 2 bases and J dropped 3 bases, with 15 bases sitting between them. CDR1 is SGHRS, CDR2 YFSETQ, per germline. The CDR3 DNA follows: TGCGCCAGCAGCTTTTACGCCAGGGGATTTGGGGCCAACGTCCTGACTTTC. Its protein is CASSFYARGFGANVLTF.

This sequence joins TRBV7-6 and TRBJ1-4; D not resolved. Germline CDR1 reads SGHVS; CDR2 reads FNYEAQ. Trimming stripped 3 bases from V and 8 bases from J, with 22 bases between. CDR3 size: 17 residues. CDR3 nucleotide sequence: TGTGCCAGCAGCTTTGGAACAGCGGCGGGTCTTCAGGAAAAACTGTTTTTT. The encoded protein is CASSFGTAAGLQEKLFF.

This chain links TRBV2 with TRBJ1-2, with D unresolved. The CDR3 runs to 15 residues. The V gene lost 2 bases and the J gene lost 4 bases, with 14 bases spanning the gap. Germline V gene data show CDR1 as SNHLY and CDR2 as FYNNEI. DNA for the CDR3: TGTGCCAGCAGTGAATATGGTGGGAGCTTCTATGGCTACACCTTC. Amino acid sequence: CASSEYGGSFYGYTF.

The rearrangement joins TRBV4-3 to TRBJ1-1; D unresolved. This CDR3 region has 13 residues. The germline CDR1 and CDR2 sequences are LGHNA and YSLEER. Trimming removed 0 bases from V and 6 bases from J, with 8 bases in between. CDR3 bases: TGCGCCAGCAGCCAAGATCTCCGCGCTGAAGCTTTCTTT. Its translation is CASSQDLRAEAFF.

This rearrangement joins TRBV29-1 to TRBJ2-1; the D gene is possibly TRBD2 (6 bases). The V gene lost 3 bases and the J gene lost 4 bases, with 13 bases spanning the gap. From germline, CDR1 is SQVTM and CDR2 ANQGSEA. The CDR3 totals 14 residues. CDR3 amino acids: CSVDVGTLYNEQFF. The CDR3 DNA sequence: TGCAGCGTTGATGTCGGGACTCTATACAATGAGCAGTTCTTC.

The V and J genes are TRBV1 and TRBJ2-7; TRBD2, the table's D call, lacks a check against the DNA. TRBV1 is deemed a pseudogene. CDR3 length: 17 residues. CDR3 coding DNA: TGCACCAGCAGCCAACCGAATCCCGATAGCGGGTCCTACGAGCAGTACTTC. Translation: CTSSQPNPDSGSYEQYF.

The chain recombines TRBV6-1 with TRBJ2-7, with a tentative D call TRBD1 (5 bases). The V end lost 3 bases, the J end lost 3 bases, and 12 bases lay between the germline ends. The length of the CDR3 is 14 residues. The germline gives CDR1 MNHNS, CDR2 SASEGT. This chain's CDR3 is CASSDPAGYYEQYF. Written as DNA, the CDR3 is TGTGCCAGCAGTGACCCGGCAGGGTACTACGAGCAGTACTTC.

This chain uses TRBV7-9 with TRBJ1-1, with D maybe TRBD1 (5 bases). The CDR3 spans 12 residues. V lost 2 bases to trimming and J lost 5 bases, with 6 bases between them. Germline CDR1 is SEHNR and CDR2 is FQNEAQ (reference sequence). DNA of the CDR3: TGTGCCAGCAGCTTATCAGGGACTGAAGCTTTCTTT. Its protein product is CASSLSGTEAFF.

This clone was seen a few times. The V and J genes are TRBV11-2 and TRBJ1-6, with D tentatively TRBD1 (5 bases). The CDR3 covers 15 residues. The ends were cut back, 3 bases at V and 7 bases at J, with 13 bases in the middle. The V gene's germline CDR1 is SGHAT and CDR2 FQNNGV. The CDR3 coding sequence is TGTGCCAGCAGCTTTAATGTGGCAGGGAATTCACCCCTCCACTTT. Protein: CASSFNVAGNSPLHF.

The chain joins TRBV6-5 to TRBJ1-5; D is unclear. CDR3 length: 15 residues. V was shortened by 0 bases and J by 7 bases, with 13 bases between the two germline ends. Germline-derived CDR1 and CDR2 are MNHEY and SVGAGI. CDR3 in amino acids: CASSYSRSGIQPQHF. The CDR3 coding sequence is TGTGCCAGCAGTTACTCGAGGTCCGGGATCCAGCCCCAGCATTTT.

This clone occurred once. The CDR3 DNA reads as TGTGCCAGCAGACCGGGAGGGGTTAACACCGGGGAGCTGTTTTTT. It translates to CASRPGGVNTGELFF. The chain combines TRBV6-6 with TRBJ2-2, with 8 bases fitting TRBD2. V trimming: 6 bases; J trimming: 2 bases; junction bases outside the gene matches: 5. Germline lookup yields CDR1 MNHNY and CDR2 SVGAGI (reference sequence). This CDR3 has 15 amino acids.

This clone was recorded once. The rearrangement joins TRBV2 to TRBJ1-1; 7 nucleotides line up with TRBD1. Per germline, CDR1 SNHLY and CDR2 FYNNEI. This CDR3 has 14 residues. Unmatched junction bases numbered 8, after V lost 5 bases and J lost 5 bases. Written as DNA, the CDR3 is TGTGCCAGCAGTAAGGGGGCGATCTTGACTGAAGCTTTCTTT. The encoded protein is CASSKGAILTEAFF.

The rearrangement links TRBV6-5 to TRBJ2-3, with a weak D call TRBD1 (6 bases). The CDR3 totals 15 residues. CDR1 and CDR2 (germline): MNHEY, SVGAGI. Trimming took 6 bases from V and 4 from J, leaving 17 bases between them. The chain's CDR3 is CASSLAAGAADTQYF. The CDR3 DNA sequence: TGTGCCAGCAGCTTGGCGGCAGGGGCGGCAGATACGCAGTATTTT.